Presented here are 12 T cell receptor beta chains from one specimen sequenced in a study of T cells in localized non-small cell lung cancer. Some clones are missing from TCRdb's copy, which holds only in-frame ones; the method was immunoSEQ multiplex PCR. There are approximately 7,200 clones in the sample; 70% to 90% occur only once, and less than 35% lies in the top ten. Sequenced material: peripheral blood, taken before any cancer treatment. The source is a male donor at least 60 years old with stage III lung adenocarcinoma.

This chain links TRBV5-4 with TRBJ1-1; D not resolved. There are 12 residues in the CDR3. The germline V gene encodes CDR1 SGHNT and CDR2 YYREEE (reference sequence). Trimming took off 1 base at V and 3 bases at J, with 4 bases between the two ends. The CDR3 here is CASSLYHTEAFF. The CDR3 region has the DNA TGTGCCAGCAGCTTGTATCACACTGAAGCTTTCTTT.

J is TRBJ1-5 and V is TRBV6-1; D not certain. V was shortened by 10 bases and J by 2 bases, with 12 bases between the two germline ends. Per germline, CDR1 MNHNS and CDR2 SASEGT. The CDR3 is made up of 13 amino acids. CDR3 in amino acids: CANSKAGNQPQHF. CDR3 coding DNA: TGTGCCAACTCGAAAGCTGGCAATCAGCCCCAGCATTTT.

The V gene is TRBV19, the J gene TRBJ2-7; 8 bases line up with TRBD1. The CDR3 runs 14 residues. After removal of 2 bases from V and 5 bases from J, the junction contained 5 bases not matched to a gene. From germline, CDR1 is LNHDA and CDR2 SQIVND (reference sequence). CDR3 bases: TGTGCCAGTAGTATACTGGACAGGGCCCACGAGCAGTACTTC. Amino acids: CASSILDRAHEQYF. The full variable domain, its missing parts supplied by reference TRBV19 and TRBJ2-7, is DGGITQSPKYLFRKEGQNVTLSCEQNLNHDAMYWYRQDPGQGLRLIYYSQIVNDFQKGDIAEGYSVSREKKESFPLTVTSAQKNPTAFYLCASSILDRAHEQYFGPGTRLTVT.

This chain links TRBV7-6 with TRBJ2-3; D gene uncertain. Per germline, CDR1 SGHVS and CDR2 FNYEAQ. Trimming pared 3 bases from V and 3 bases from J, leaving 13 bases between. CDR3 size: 15 residues. The CDR3 here is CASSFSAQETDTQYF. The CDR3 DNA reads TGTGCCAGCAGCTTCTCAGCACAAGAGACAGATACGCAGTATTTT.

The rearrangement joins TRBV7-9 to TRBJ2-1; TRBD2 agrees at 9 bases. The V and J ends lost 3 bases and 6 bases, in that order; junction bases with no gene match: 6. The CDR3 contains 15 residues. CDR1 and CDR2 from the germline V gene are SEHNR and FQNEAQ (reference sequence). CDR3 region: CASSFGLAGLNEQFF. In DNA, the CDR3 is TGTGCCAGCAGCTTTGGGCTAGCGGGACTCAATGAGCAGTTCTTC.

The rearrangement links TRBV10-1 to TRBJ2-1, with TRBD2 matching over 9 bases. Trimming took 2 bases from V and 7 from J; bases not matched to a gene: 3. CDR3 length: 14 residues. Per germline, CDR1 WNHNN and CDR2 SYGVQD (reference sequence). CDR3 nucleotide sequence: TGCGCCAGCAGTGAGGGCGGGGGGGAAAATGAGCAGTTCTTC. Its protein is CASSEGGGENEQFF.

J is TRBJ2-2 and V is TRBV19; D perhaps matches TRBD1 (8 bases). Per the germline V gene, CDR1 is LNHDA and CDR2 is SQIVND (reference sequence). V was cut by 5 bases and J by 6 bases, with 19 bases left in between. CDR3 size: 16 residues. CDR3 in amino acids: CASSATRGRESGELFF. For the CDR3, the DNA is TGTGCCAGTAGTGCCACCAGGGGGCGGGAGTCCGGGGAGCTGTTTTTT.

CDR3 in DNA: TGTGCCAGTAGTATCCCGACAGGGGTGACGAACACTGAAGCTTTCTTT. Translating it yields CASSIPTGVTNTEAFF. The J gene is TRBJ1-1, the V gene TRBV19; 8 bases fit TRBD1. V shed 3 bases, J shed 1 base, and the junction held 7 bases outside the gene matches. The length of the CDR3 is 16 residues. Per germline, CDR1 LNHDA and CDR2 SQIVND (reference sequence).

The CDR3 is CASSYRGDSTDTQYF. DNA for the CDR3: TGTGCCAGCAGTTACCGCGGAGACAGCACAGATACGCAGTATTTT. V usage is TRBV6-5 and J usage is TRBJ2-3; D call uncertain. The germline gives CDR1 MNHEY, CDR2 SVGAGI. This CDR3 comprises 15 residues. Between the trimmed V and J ends, which lost 2 bases and 0 bases, there was a span of 9 bases.

The chain is built from TRBV9 and TRBJ2-1, with 7 bases that match TRBD1. CDR1 is SGDLS, CDR2 YYNGEE, per germline. V shed 3 bases, J shed 0 bases, and the junction held 6 bases outside the gene matches. The CDR3 runs 16 residues. As DNA, the CDR3 is TGTGCCAGCAGCGAGGGGGCGTGGAGCTCCTACAATGAGCAGTTCTTC. As protein: CASSEGAWSSYNEQFF.

V is TRBV7-2 and J is TRBJ2-7; TRBD2 matches at 12 bases. The CDR3 totals 15 residues. V lost 3 bases, J lost 9 bases, and 9 bases stayed unmatched. CDR1 and CDR2 from the germline V gene are SGHTA and FQGNSA. This CDR3 reads CASSFYTSGGSGQYF. The CDR3 DNA reads TGTGCCAGCAGCTTTTATACTAGCGGGGGGTCAGGGCAGTACTTC.

The chain carries TRBV19 and TRBJ2-1, with unresolved D. Germline CDR1 and CDR2: LNHDA and SQIVND (reference sequence). This CDR3 spans 12 amino acids. V was pared by 4 bases and J by 2 bases, with 3 bases between. CDR3 sequence: CASSSPYNEQFF. The CDR3 DNA reads as TGTGCCAGTAGTAGTCCCTACAATGAGCAGTTCTTC.